Given below is one T cell receptor (beta chain) in context. CDR3 length equals 16 residues. The germline gives CDR1 LNHDA, CDR2 SQIVND (reference sequence). Trimming shortened V by 4 bases and J by 2 bases, and 15 bases separated the two germline ends. This entry is derived from a study of cytomegalovirus exposure and HLA in healthy donors. The PCR had 60 Vbeta and 13 Jbeta primers. Assay used: immunoSEQ multiplex PCR; TCRdb lists only in-frame clones, some missing. The sample records under 200,000 clones, roughly 79% being singletons. Input material: PBMCs. This rearrangement joins TRBV19 to TRBJ1-5; no definite D call. This TCR was recovered from a man aged 25 to 40 in good health and CMV-seronegative. The CDR3 loop is CASSTERGVGNQPQHF. The CDR3 bases are TGTGCCAGTAGTACGGAGCGGGGAGTCGGCAATCAGCCCCAGCATTTT.